This is a list of T cell receptor beta chains from one sample in a study of T cell changes during pregnancy in multiple sclerosis. The data were produced by immunoSEQ multiplex PCR, yet TCRdb's version contains in-frame clones alone and is incomplete. The sample has roughly 16,000 clones; approximately 88% are singletons. This material consisted of CD8+ T cells from peripheral blood mononuclear cells, taken after pregnancy. Receptor source: a female donor in good health, enrolled as a control in a pregnancy study. Both conserved end residues are part of each CDR3. Fields, in order: V gene, clone size, CDR3 length, J gene, D gene, CDR3 DNA, CDR3 protein. The D gene is left open where the match is weak. The listing skips clone size in some rows; elsewhere it reads once, few, many or a size class.

V: TRBV13; size: -; length: 17; J: TRBJ2-3; D: TRBD2; DNA: TGTGCCAGCAGCCCCCGGGGGGGAGCGCAAGGCACAGATACGCAGTATTTT; CDR3: CASSPRGGAQGTDTQYF
V: TRBV2; size: -; length: 14; J: TRBJ2-2; D: -; DNA: TGTGCCAGCATTACAGGGACCGAAACCGGGGAGCTGTTTTTT; CDR3: CASITGTETGELFF
V: TRBV27; size: -; length: 15; J: TRBJ1-3; D: -; DNA: TGTGCCAGCAAATCAGGGGCTTACTCTGGAAACACCATATATTTT; CDR3: CASKSGAYSGNTIYF
V: TRBV25-1; size: -; length: 15; J: TRBJ2-2; D: -; DNA: TGTGCCAGCAGTGAGTGGGGGGCGAACACCGGGGAGCTGTTTTTT; CDR3: CASSEWGANTGELFF
V: TRBV19; size: once; length: 20; J: TRBJ2-3; D: TRBD2; DNA: TGTGCCAGTAGTATAGGGGCCATAGCGGGAGGGACCCCTAGCACAGATACGCAGTATTTT; CDR3: CASSIGAIAGGTPSTDTQYF
V: TRBV7-8; size: -; length: 13; J: TRBJ2-5; D: -; DNA: TGTGCCAGCAGCTTAAGCCCCCAAGAGACCCAGTACTTC; CDR3: CASSLSPQETQYF
V: TRBV27; size: few; length: 15; J: TRBJ2-5; D: TRBD2; DNA: TGTGCATCCGCGGAGGCTAGCGGGTTTAGTGAGACCCAGTACTTC; CDR3: CASAEASGFSETQYF
V: TRBV20-1; size: -; length: 11; J: TRBJ1-1; D: -; DNA: TGCAGTGCTAGATCAGGAACTGAAGCTTTCTTT; CDR3: CSARSGTEAFF
V: TRBV5-1; size: -; length: 13; J: TRBJ2-7; D: -; DNA: TGCGCCAGCAGCTCACAGTCTTCCTACGAGCAGTACTTC; CDR3: CASSSQSSYEQYF
V: TRBV6-1; size: -; length: 15; J: TRBJ2-3; D: TRBD2; DNA: TGTGCCAGCAGAGAGGGTAGCGGGCCCACAGATACGCAGTATTTT; CDR3: CASREGSGPTDTQYF
V: TRBV6-5; size: -; length: 14; J: TRBJ1-1; D: TRBD1; DNA: TGTGCCAGCAGGACACAGGGGGCAAACACTGAAGCTTTCTTT; CDR3: CASRTQGANTEAFF
V: TRBV7-6; size: few; length: 15; J: TRBJ2-7; D: TRBD2; DNA: TGTGCCAGCAGCTTATTAACTAGCGGCTCCTACGAGCAGTACTTC; CDR3: CASSLLTSGSYEQYF
V: TRBV28; size: few; length: 14; J: TRBJ2-7; D: TRBD2; DNA: TGTGCCAGCACACTAGCGGGAATGACCTACGAGCAGTACTTC; CDR3: CASTLAGMTYEQYF
V: TRBV5-1; size: once; length: 15; J: TRBJ2-5; D: TRBD2; DNA: TGCGCCAGCAGCGTCTTTGCGGGAGAAGGAGAGACCCAGTACTTC; CDR3: CASSVFAGEGETQYF
V: TRBV10-1; size: -; length: 13; J: TRBJ2-7; D: TRBD1; DNA: TGCGCCACGAGGGGGCAGGGGAATAGCGAGCAGTACTTC; CDR3: CATRGQGNSEQYF
V: TRBV5-6; size: once; length: 14; J: TRBJ1-2; D: TRBD1; DNA: TGTGCCAGCAGCTTGGCGACAGGGCCCCATGGCTACACCTTC; CDR3: CASSLATGPHGYTF
V: TRBV28; size: -; length: 13; J: TRBJ2-2; D: -; DNA: TGTGCCAGCAGTTTGACAGAGACCGGGGAGCTGTTTTTT; CDR3: CASSLTETGELFF
V: TRBV6-4; size: -; length: 15; J: TRBJ1-5; D: -; DNA: TGTGCCAGCAGTGACTCGGCAGGGAACAATCAGCCCCAGCATTTT; CDR3: CASSDSAGNNQPQHF
V: TRBV27; size: -; length: 15; J: TRBJ2-3; D: -; DNA: TGTGCCAGCAGTTTATTTCATTTTAGCACAGATACGCAGTATTTT; CDR3: CASSLFHFSTDTQYF